This T cell receptor beta chain was recovered during a study of regulatory T cells in long-lasting Graves disease. Germline V gene lookup returns CDR1 SGDLS and CDR2 YYNGEE. The CDR3 has 15 residues. V trimming: 0 bases; J trimming: 4 bases; junction bases outside the gene matches: 5. Study findings and constraints: There were preferences for TRBV28, TRBJ1-2 and TRBJ2-5 in persistent disease.

The time point denotes: persistent/refractory GD, antithyroid drugs over 5 years with positive TRAb. Construction of the TCR library relied on RNA isolated from PBMCs. Building of the TCR beta libraries involved iRepertoire HTBI primers and Arm-PCR of CDR3 regions. A single record per CDR3 protein comes from TCRdb applying MiXCR to the multiplex PCR reads. This table has hundreds of thousands of distinct CDR3 sequences, around 20% appearing once. Turning to this clonotype: Its antigen is not known.

The TCR originated in a female donor with Graves disease. Sequenced here: peripheral blood mononuclear cells (PBMCs), sampled when the disease was refractory, from a patient treated with antithyroid drugs. The chain is built from TRBV9 and TRBJ2-5; TRBD2 matches 8 bases. CDR3 loop: CASSVGLAGSETQYF. The DNA of the CDR3 is TGTGCCAGCAGCGTAGGGTTAGCGGGATCAGAGACCCAGTACTTC.